Listed below are T cell receptor beta chains from one sample, sequenced in a study of blood T cell repertoires in COVID-19. Produced via immunoSEQ multiplex PCR; TCRdb's table is partial and in-frame only. The repertoire holds some 99,000 clones, with 84% as singletons. The sequenced sample consisted of peripheral blood. The receptors originated from a woman of 80 years or more with active or convalescent COVID-19. Both conserved end residues are part of each CDR3. Fields, in order: D gene, J gene, clone size, V gene, CDR3 protein, CDR3 DNA. A D gene is named only where the DNA matches it firmly. Only some rows state a clone size, as once, few, many or a class for expanded clones.

D: -; J: TRBJ2-1; size: -; V: TRBV29-1; CDR3: CSVEAWSPSSYNEQFF; DNA: TGCAGCGTTGAAGCCTGGAGTCCCAGCTCCTACAATGAGCAGTTCTTC
D: -; J: TRBJ1-6; size: -; V: TRBV7-9; CDR3: CASSRSRGAYNSPLHF; DNA: TGTGCCAGCAGCCGCAGCCGAGGCGCCTATAATTCACCCCTCCACTTT
D: TRBD2; J: TRBJ2-4; size: -; V: TRBV5-1; CDR3: CASSPRTSGSFQAKNIQYF; DNA: TGCGCCAGCAGCCCTAGGACTAGCGGGAGCTTCCAAGCCAAAAACATTCAGTACTTC
D: TRBD1; J: TRBJ2-7; size: -; V: TRBV4-2; CDR3: CASSQERDRGYEQYF; DNA: TGTGCCAGCAGCCAAGAGCGGGACAGGGGCTACGAGCAGTACTTC
D: -; J: TRBJ2-4; size: -; V: TRBV28; CDR3: CASSSMLGGGIQYF; DNA: TGTGCCAGCAGTTCAATGTTGGGCGGAGGCATTCAGTACTTC
D: TRBD1; J: TRBJ2-3; size: -; V: TRBV7-3; CDR3: CASSLIGQGSTDTQYF; DNA: TGTGCCAGCAGCTTAATCGGACAGGGGAGCACAGATACGCAGTATTTT
D: TRBD1; J: TRBJ1-4; size: -; V: TRBV6-5; CDR3: CASSYSRQGAVEKLFF; DNA: TGTGCCAGCAGTTACTCCCGACAGGGGGCAGTTGAAAAACTGTTTTTT
D: TRBD2; J: TRBJ2-1; size: -; V: TRBV19; CDR3: CASSIVQAGNEQFF; DNA: TGTGCCAGTAGTATAGTCCAAGCGGGGAATGAGCAGTTCTTC
D: -; J: TRBJ2-1; size: -; V: TRBV24-1; CDR3: CATSDFSLTYNEQFF; DNA: TGTGCCACCAGTGATTTTTCACTAACCTACAATGAGCAGTTCTTC
D: -; J: TRBJ2-7; size: -; V: TRBV6-2/TRBV6-3; CDR3: CASSYGARGSSYEQYF; DNA: TGTGCCAGCAGTTATGGTGCCAGGGGAAGCTCCTACGAGCAGTACTTC
D: TRBD2; J: TRBJ2-1; size: -; V: TRBV7-3; CDR3: CASSLIPGTSGRDYNEQFF; DNA: TGTGCCAGCAGCCTAATTCCTGGGACTAGCGGGAGGGATTACAATGAGCAGTTCTTC
D: -; J: TRBJ2-2; size: few; V: TRBV9; CDR3: CASSVTDKGGELFF; DNA: TGTGCCAGCAGCGTGACAGATAAAGGCGGGGAGCTGTTTTTT
D: -; J: TRBJ2-5; size: -; V: TRBV7-2; CDR3: CASSWGGALETQYF; DNA: TGTGCCAGCAGCTGGGGCGGGGCGTTGGAGACCCAGTACTTC
D: TRBD2; J: TRBJ2-7; size: -; V: TRBV7-9; CDR3: CASSPMTSLSSYEQYF; DNA: TGTGCCAGCAGCCCAATGACTAGCCTAAGCTCCTACGAGCAGTACTTC
D: TRBD1; J: TRBJ2-2; size: -; V: TRBV4-1; CDR3: CASSQEPGQGYTGELFF; DNA: TGCGCCAGCAGCCAGGAGCCGGGACAGGGGTACACCGGGGAGCTGTTTTTT
D: TRBD1; J: TRBJ1-2; size: -; V: TRBV5-5; CDR3: CASSSTGGLSYTF; DNA: TGTGCCAGCAGCTCGACAGGGGGGTTGAGCTACACCTTC
D: TRBD1; J: TRBJ2-5; size: -; V: TRBV5-1; CDR3: CASSTQPGQVGETQYF; DNA: TGCGCCAGCAGCACACAGCCGGGACAGGTAGGAGAGACCCAGTACTTC
D: TRBD2; J: TRBJ2-6; size: -; V: TRBV28; CDR3: CASSSTGGSGANVLTF; DNA: TGTGCCAGCAGTTCCACGGGGGGCTCTGGGGCCAACGTCCTGACTTTC
D: -; J: TRBJ2-3; size: -; V: TRBV2; CDR3: CASSPPLPSTDTQYF; DNA: TGTGCCAGCAGTCCCCCCCTCCCTAGCACAGATACGCAGTATTTT
D: -; J: TRBJ2-6; size: -; V: TRBV3-1/TRBV3-2; CDR3: CASSQERGWANVLTF; DNA: TGTGCCAGCAGCCAAGAAAGGGGTTGGGCCAACGTCCTGACTTTC
D: -; J: TRBJ2-3; size: -; V: TRBV7-3; CDR3: CASSFSPGLNTDTQYF; DNA: TGTGCCAGCAGCTTCTCCCCGGGACTCAACACAGATACGCAGTATTTT
D: -; J: TRBJ2-6; size: -; V: TRBV7-6; CDR3: CASSSTFFGANVLTF; DNA: TGTGCCAGCAGCTCTACTTTTTTTGGGGCCAACGTCCTGACTTTC
D: -; J: TRBJ2-7; size: -; V: TRBV7-9; CDR3: CASGRGNEQYF; DNA: TGTGCCAGCGGGCGGGGCAACGAGCAGTACTTC
D: -; J: TRBJ1-5; size: few; V: TRBV6-5; CDR3: CASREGLRNQPQHF; DNA: TGTGCCAGCCGGGAGGGGCTGAGGAATCAGCCCCAGCATTTT
D: -; J: TRBJ1-2; size: -; V: TRBV19; CDR3: CASSQPGYYGYTF; DNA: TGTGCCAGTAGTCAACCAGGGTACTATGGCTACACCTTC
D: -; J: TRBJ1-1; size: -; V: TRBV13; CDR3: CASSTRQVMNTEAFF; DNA: TGTGCCAGCAGCACCAGACAGGTAATGAACACTGAAGCTTTCTTT
D: TRBD1; J: TRBJ2-1; size: -; V: TRBV3-1/TRBV3-2; CDR3: CASSPSGGGYNEQFF; DNA: TGTGCCAGCAGCCCCTCAGGGGGTGGGTACAATGAGCAGTTCTTC
D: -; J: TRBJ1-1; size: -; V: TRBV19; CDR3: CASSIDPKNTEAFF; DNA: TGTGCCAGTAGTATAGATCCAAAGAACACTGAAGCTTTCTTT
D: TRBD1; J: TRBJ1-3; size: -; V: TRBV3-1/TRBV3-2; CDR3: CASTSQGAIGNTIYF; DNA: TGTGCCAGCACCTCACAGGGGGCAATTGGAAACACCATATATTTT
D: TRBD2; J: TRBJ2-7; size: once; V: TRBV3-1/TRBV3-2; CDR3: CASSQGLAGGFYEQYF; DNA: TGTGCCAGCAGCCAAGGTCTAGCGGGAGGTTTCTACGAGCAGTACTTC
D: TRBD1; J: TRBJ2-7; size: -; V: TRBV5-1; CDR3: CASSFRQGTYEQYF; DNA: TGCGCCAGCAGCTTTCGACAGGGGACTTACGAGCAGTACTTC
D: TRBD2; J: TRBJ2-3; size: -; V: TRBV7-9; CDR3: CASSKSFTGLAGGGTDTQYF; DNA: TGTGCCAGCAGCAAGTCATTTACGGGACTAGCGGGAGGTGGCACAGATACGCAGTATTTT